The present T cell receptor (beta chain) was sequenced within a study of blood T cell repertoires in COVID-19. Using immunoSEQ multiplex PCR, the repertoire was profiled, and TCRdb retains in-frame clones only, with some absent. The sample records 150,000 to 200,000 clones, 86% being singletons. This CDR3 has 13 amino acids. Trimming left V 6 bases short and J 7 bases short, with 12 bases between. Germline V gene data show CDR1 as LGHNA and CDR2 as YSLEER. The J gene is TRBJ2-2, the V gene TRBV4-3, with D unresolved. The clonotype comes from an older woman with COVID-19, enrolled during active disease. Sequenced material: peripheral blood. The CDR3 region has the DNA TGCGCCAGCAGGCACCCCCCAGTCGGGGAGCTGTTTTTT. Protein sequence: CASRHPPVGELFF.